This T cell receptor beta chain was found in a study of cytomegalovirus exposure and HLA in healthy donors. With 4 bases clipped from V and 8 bases from J, the junction kept 11 bases outside the gene matches. The CDR3 covers 16 residues. CDR1 and CDR2 from the germline V gene are SGHAT and FQNNGV. Study conclusions and caveats: A few CMV-associated chains proved CMV antigen-specific in vitro. A later analysis showed HLA-associated TCR beta chains outstripping equally common others in clonal expansion.

It was with 60 Vbeta and 13 Jbeta primers that the PCR ran. Only in-frame clones appear in the TCRdb table, and some are missing; sequencing was by immunoSEQ multiplex PCR. The table includes around 130,000 clones, about 80% detected once. In the case of this clone: What it recognizes is unknown.

This receptor was obtained from a woman in her fifties or sixties in good health and CMV-seronegative. The sample taken for sequencing was PBMCs. The chain joins TRBV11-2 to TRBJ2-1; 10 positions agree with TRBD1. CDR3 sequence reads: CASSSDRGEYGHEQFF. Written as DNA, the CDR3 is TGTGCCAGCAGCTCGGACAGGGGGGAGTATGGGCATGAGCAGTTCTTC.